This is a list of T cell receptor beta chains from one sample in a study of shared clonotypes between healthy human individuals. The protocol was immunoSEQ multiplex PCR, while the TCRdb copy is restricted to in-frame clones and leaves out a portion. The table has some 2,500,000 clones, 85% to 95% seen once. Sequencing was performed on naive CD4+ T cells from PBMCs. All receptors come from a man aged 18-30 years in good health. Some clones in this sample may be carry-over from other donors' samples. Both conserved end residues are part of each CDR3. A D gene is named only where the DNA matches it firmly. A row's size may be missing; if present it is once, few, many or a size class.

cdr3_nt: TGTGCCAGCAGCCTCGAGGGACAGGGTAAGCCTGAAGCTTTCTTT
cdr3_aa: CASSLEGQGKPEAFF
clone_size: -
d_call: TRBD1
v_call: TRBV2
j_call: TRBJ1-1

cdr3_nt: TGTGCCAGCACGTGGGATAGCAATCAGCCCCAGCATTTT
cdr3_aa: CASTWDSNQPQHF
clone_size: -
d_call: -
v_call: TRBV6-1
j_call: TRBJ1-5

cdr3_nt: TGTGCCAGCTCACCGACGACTAGCGCATCACCCTCCTACAATGAGCAGTTCTTC
cdr3_aa: CASSPTTSASPSYNEQFF
clone_size: -
d_call: TRBD2
v_call: TRBV18
j_call: TRBJ2-1

cdr3_nt: TGTGCCAGCAAAAAACAGGGGGGAGCTTTCTTT
cdr3_aa: CASKKQGGAFF
clone_size: -
d_call: TRBD1
v_call: TRBV28
j_call: TRBJ1-1

cdr3_nt: TGTGCCAGCAGTTTTAGTGGGCCCAATCAGCCCCAGCATTTT
cdr3_aa: CASSFSGPNQPQHF
clone_size: once
d_call: -
v_call: TRBV27
j_call: TRBJ1-5

cdr3_nt: TGTGCCAGCAGCAGCGAGGGGGGTAATGAAAAACTGTTTTTT
cdr3_aa: CASSSEGGNEKLFF
clone_size: -
d_call: -
v_call: TRBV5-4
j_call: TRBJ1-4

cdr3_nt: TGTGCCAGCAGCTTGGCTGCGAACACTGAAGCTTTCTTT
cdr3_aa: CASSLAANTEAFF
clone_size: -
d_call: -
v_call: TRBV5-4
j_call: TRBJ1-1

cdr3_nt: TGTGCCAGCAGCTCCTTCGGATCCTCCTACGAGCAGTACTTC
cdr3_aa: CASSSFGSSYEQYF
clone_size: -
d_call: -
v_call: TRBV7-3
j_call: TRBJ2-7

cdr3_nt: TGTGCCAGCAGTTTGGAGACTAGCGGCTCCTACGAGCAGTACTTC
cdr3_aa: CASSLETSGSYEQYF
clone_size: -
d_call: TRBD2
v_call: TRBV28
j_call: TRBJ2-7

cdr3_nt: TGCGCCAGCAGCTTGGTGGGACAGGGATTCTATGGCTACACCTTC
cdr3_aa: CASSLVGQGFYGYTF
clone_size: -
d_call: TRBD1
v_call: TRBV5-1
j_call: TRBJ1-2

cdr3_nt: TGTGCCTGGAGTCGCCGGGACAGGGATGGAAACACCATATATTTT
cdr3_aa: CAWSRRDRDGNTIYF
clone_size: once
d_call: TRBD1
v_call: TRBV30
j_call: TRBJ1-3

cdr3_nt: TGCGCCAGCAGCCAAGAGTTGTTCTCTGGAAACACCATATATTTT
cdr3_aa: CASSQELFSGNTIYF
clone_size: -
d_call: -
v_call: TRBV4-3
j_call: TRBJ1-3

cdr3_nt: TGTGCCAGCAGCTTGACAGGGTATAGCAATCAGCCCCAGCATTTT
cdr3_aa: CASSLTGYSNQPQHF
clone_size: -
d_call: -
v_call: TRBV5-6
j_call: TRBJ1-5

cdr3_nt: TGTGCCAGCAGCTTAGTTTACGGGAGGCGCAACAATGAGCAGTTCTTC
cdr3_aa: CASSLVYGRRNNEQFF
clone_size: once
d_call: TRBD2
v_call: TRBV7-8
j_call: TRBJ2-1

cdr3_nt: TGCGCCAGCAGCCAAAAATTGGGACACATCGGCACTGAAGCTTTCTTT
cdr3_aa: CASSQKLGHIGTEAFF
clone_size: -
d_call: -
v_call: TRBV4-1
j_call: TRBJ1-1

cdr3_nt: TGCGCCAGCAGCGCCCAGGGCGGGAACACTGAAGCTTTCTTT
cdr3_aa: CASSAQGGNTEAFF
clone_size: -
d_call: -
v_call: TRBV5-1
j_call: TRBJ1-1

cdr3_nt: TGTGCCAGCAGGGGGGCAGGGGCTTTGAACACTGAAGCTTTCTTT
cdr3_aa: CASRGAGALNTEAFF
clone_size: -
d_call: -
v_call: TRBV6-5
j_call: TRBJ1-1

cdr3_nt: TGTGCCAGCAGCCCCCTGGGATCACTAGCCAAAAACATTCAGTACTTC
cdr3_aa: CASSPLGSLAKNIQYF
clone_size: -
d_call: -
v_call: TRBV9
j_call: TRBJ2-4

cdr3_nt: TGTGCCATCAGTGGCGGAATTAATGAAAAACTGTTTTTT
cdr3_aa: CAISGGINEKLFF
clone_size: -
d_call: -
v_call: TRBV10-3
j_call: TRBJ1-4

cdr3_nt: TGTGCCAGCAGCCGACGCTCGGCTAGCGGGAGCTACAATGAGCAGTTCTTC
cdr3_aa: CASSRRSASGSYNEQFF
clone_size: -
d_call: TRBD2
v_call: TRBV7-2
j_call: TRBJ2-1

cdr3_nt: TGTGCCAGCAGTTACAGGGGACCCACGACTTATAGCAATCAGCCCCAGCATTTT
cdr3_aa: CASSYRGPTTYSNQPQHF
clone_size: -
d_call: TRBD1
v_call: TRBV27
j_call: TRBJ1-5

cdr3_nt: TGTGCCAGCAGTTTACCGGGACAGCAGAGCTCCTACGAGCAGTACTTC
cdr3_aa: CASSLPGQQSSYEQYF
clone_size: -
d_call: TRBD1
v_call: TRBV28
j_call: TRBJ2-7

cdr3_nt: TGTGCCAGCAGCCCCAGCGGTTACGGGGGGCCCTACGAGCAGTACTTC
cdr3_aa: CASSPSGYGGPYEQYF
clone_size: -
d_call: -
v_call: TRBV7-3
j_call: TRBJ2-7

cdr3_nt: TGTGCCAGCAGCCCCACGGGGCCCGGGGAGCTGTTTTTT
cdr3_aa: CASSPTGPGELFF
clone_size: -
d_call: -
v_call: TRBV7-7
j_call: TRBJ2-2

cdr3_nt: TGCAGCGTTGAAAACAGGGGTCGGATCACTGAAGCTTTCTTT
cdr3_aa: CSVENRGRITEAFF
clone_size: -
d_call: TRBD1
v_call: TRBV29-1
j_call: TRBJ1-1

cdr3_nt: TGCGCCAGCAGCTTGGTAGGATCCCAAGAGACCCAGTACTTC
cdr3_aa: CASSLVGSQETQYF
clone_size: -
d_call: -
v_call: TRBV5-1
j_call: TRBJ2-5

cdr3_nt: TGTGCCAGCAGCCCTCGACTGGGAAGGACGTATTTT
cdr3_aa: CASSPRLGRTYF
clone_size: -
d_call: -
v_call: TRBV7-2
j_call: TRBJ2-3

cdr3_nt: TGTGCCAGCAGCTTGGGGACCGGGACAGCCCATGGCTACACCTTC
cdr3_aa: CASSLGTGTAHGYTF
clone_size: -
d_call: TRBD1
v_call: TRBV5-6
j_call: TRBJ1-2

cdr3_nt: TGTGCCAGTAGTGGGAGACAGGGTGAGACCCAGTACTTC
cdr3_aa: CASSGRQGETQYF
clone_size: -
d_call: TRBD1
v_call: TRBV19
j_call: TRBJ2-5

cdr3_nt: TGTGCCAGCAGCCGAAGTAGTACGGGGTGGCTTGACTCTGGAAACACCATATATTTT
cdr3_aa: CASSRSSTGWLDSGNTIYF
clone_size: -
d_call: -
v_call: TRBV7-2
j_call: TRBJ1-3

cdr3_nt: TGTGCCAGCGGACAGGGGGCCGGTGAAGCTTTCTTT
cdr3_aa: CASGQGAGEAFF
clone_size: -
d_call: TRBD1
v_call: TRBV10-3
j_call: TRBJ1-1

cdr3_nt: TGTGCCAGCAGTTCCTCAGGGGGATATAGTGAAAAACTGTTTTTT
cdr3_aa: CASSSSGGYSEKLFF
clone_size: -
d_call: TRBD1
v_call: TRBV28
j_call: TRBJ1-4

cdr3_nt: TGTGCCAGTAGTATATTTGTAGCGGGCCCCTCGAATGAGCAGTTCTTC
cdr3_aa: CASSIFVAGPSNEQFF
clone_size: -
d_call: TRBD2
v_call: TRBV19
j_call: TRBJ2-1

cdr3_nt: TGTGCCAGCTCTCCGTCCAGGATGACTAGCACAGATACGCAGTATTTT
cdr3_aa: CASSPSRMTSTDTQYF
clone_size: -
d_call: -
v_call: TRBV18
j_call: TRBJ2-3

cdr3_nt: TGTGCCAGCAGCCTCAGTGAGGGGCGGGGAGAAAAACTGTTTTTT
cdr3_aa: CASSLSEGRGEKLFF
clone_size: -
d_call: -
v_call: TRBV7-7
j_call: TRBJ1-4

cdr3_nt: TGTGCCAGTGGTCACGTTCGCGGGGAGCTGTTTTTT
cdr3_aa: CASGHVRGELFF
clone_size: -
d_call: -
v_call: TRBV6-1
j_call: TRBJ2-2

cdr3_nt: TGTGCCACACAGGCAGGGGGCGCGTGTGGCTACACCTTC
cdr3_aa: CATQAGGACGYTF
clone_size: -
d_call: TRBD1
v_call: TRBV6-1
j_call: TRBJ1-2

cdr3_nt: TGTGCCAGCTCACCCCTGTTGCCGCAGGGTAACGGGGAGCTGTTTTTT
cdr3_aa: CASSPLLPQGNGELFF
clone_size: -
d_call: -
v_call: TRBV18
j_call: TRBJ2-2

cdr3_nt: TGTGCCAGCAGGCTCACAGATACGCAGTATTTT
cdr3_aa: CASRLTDTQYF
clone_size: -
d_call: -
v_call: TRBV6-5
j_call: TRBJ2-3

cdr3_nt: TGTGCCAGCAGCGTAAGAGGGACAGATACGCAGTATTTT
cdr3_aa: CASSVRGTDTQYF
clone_size: -
d_call: -
v_call: TRBV9
j_call: TRBJ2-3

cdr3_nt: TGCGCCAGCAGCTCAATAGGGAACACTGAAGCTTTCTTT
cdr3_aa: CASSSIGNTEAFF
clone_size: -
d_call: -
v_call: TRBV5-1
j_call: TRBJ1-1

cdr3_nt: TGTGCCAGCTCACCAGAGGGGGTCGGAGAGGCCCAGTACTTC
cdr3_aa: CASSPEGVGEAQYF
clone_size: -
d_call: -
v_call: TRBV18
j_call: TRBJ2-5

cdr3_nt: TGTGCCAGCAGTGATGACACAGATACGCAGTATTTT
cdr3_aa: CASSDDTDTQYF
clone_size: few
d_call: -
v_call: TRBV2
j_call: TRBJ2-3

cdr3_nt: TGTGCCAGCAGCTCACAATGGTCAGATACGCAGTATTTT
cdr3_aa: CASSSQWSDTQYF
clone_size: -
d_call: -
v_call: TRBV7-2
j_call: TRBJ2-3

cdr3_nt: TGTGCCAGCAGTTCGGGGGGAAATGAAAAACTGTTTTTT
cdr3_aa: CASSSGGNEKLFF
clone_size: -
d_call: -
v_call: TRBV28
j_call: TRBJ1-4

cdr3_nt: TGTGCCTGGAGTCTTTTCGGGAGGCCGTTTTCCTACGAGCAGTACTTC
cdr3_aa: CAWSLFGRPFSYEQYF
clone_size: -
d_call: TRBD2
v_call: TRBV30
j_call: TRBJ2-7

cdr3_nt: TGTGCCAGCAGGGGGACTAGCTCGCCCGGGGAGCTGTTTTTT
cdr3_aa: CASRGTSSPGELFF
clone_size: -
d_call: TRBD2
v_call: TRBV2
j_call: TRBJ2-2

cdr3_nt: TGCGCCAGCAGTGGACAAACTAGCGGGAGCTACGAGCAGTTCTTC
cdr3_aa: CASSGQTSGSYEQFF
clone_size: -
d_call: TRBD2
v_call: TRBV5-1
j_call: TRBJ2-1

cdr3_nt: TGCGCCAGCAGCTGGGGACAGGCGTCCTACGAGCAGTACTTC
cdr3_aa: CASSWGQASYEQYF
clone_size: -
d_call: TRBD1
v_call: TRBV5-1
j_call: TRBJ2-7

cdr3_nt: TGTGCCAGCAGCGTAACTAGCGGGAGAGCGTGGGAGACCCAGTACTTC
cdr3_aa: CASSVTSGRAWETQYF
clone_size: -
d_call: TRBD2
v_call: TRBV9
j_call: TRBJ2-5

cdr3_nt: TGTGCCAGTAGTATCGGGGGGGCCTACGAGCAGTACTTC
cdr3_aa: CASSIGGAYEQYF
clone_size: once
d_call: TRBD2
v_call: TRBV19
j_call: TRBJ2-7

cdr3_nt: TGTGCCTGGAGTCTGGTAGGGCTCTTTCCCTATGGCTACACCTTC
cdr3_aa: CAWSLVGLFPYGYTF
clone_size: -
d_call: -
v_call: TRBV30
j_call: TRBJ1-2

cdr3_nt: TGTGCCAGTAGTACGGACAGGGTCTATGGCTACACCTTC
cdr3_aa: CASSTDRVYGYTF
clone_size: once
d_call: TRBD1
v_call: TRBV19
j_call: TRBJ1-2

cdr3_nt: TGCAGCGTTGAAGAAGGCGGGTTCGGCTATGGCTACACCTTC
cdr3_aa: CSVEEGGFGYGYTF
clone_size: -
d_call: -
v_call: TRBV29-1
j_call: TRBJ1-2

cdr3_nt: TGTGCCAGCAGCTTAGGTAGGGGTAGTACGGGGCAGTACTTC
cdr3_aa: CASSLGRGSTGQYF
clone_size: -
d_call: -
v_call: TRBV7-2
j_call: TRBJ2-7

cdr3_nt: TGTGCCAGCAGGGCCCTGGACAGGGATTCCTACGAGCAGTACTTC
cdr3_aa: CASRALDRDSYEQYF
clone_size: -
d_call: TRBD1
v_call: TRBV6-1
j_call: TRBJ2-7

cdr3_nt: TGCGCCAGCACCCTAGCGGGAGCGGGCACCGGGGAGCTGTTTTTT
cdr3_aa: CASTLAGAGTGELFF
clone_size: -
d_call: TRBD2
v_call: TRBV5-1
j_call: TRBJ2-2

cdr3_nt: TGTGCCAGCACCTCCGGGACTAGCGGGAGGCCCGGGCAAGAGACCCAGTACTTC
cdr3_aa: CASTSGTSGRPGQETQYF
clone_size: -
d_call: TRBD2
v_call: TRBV25-1
j_call: TRBJ2-5